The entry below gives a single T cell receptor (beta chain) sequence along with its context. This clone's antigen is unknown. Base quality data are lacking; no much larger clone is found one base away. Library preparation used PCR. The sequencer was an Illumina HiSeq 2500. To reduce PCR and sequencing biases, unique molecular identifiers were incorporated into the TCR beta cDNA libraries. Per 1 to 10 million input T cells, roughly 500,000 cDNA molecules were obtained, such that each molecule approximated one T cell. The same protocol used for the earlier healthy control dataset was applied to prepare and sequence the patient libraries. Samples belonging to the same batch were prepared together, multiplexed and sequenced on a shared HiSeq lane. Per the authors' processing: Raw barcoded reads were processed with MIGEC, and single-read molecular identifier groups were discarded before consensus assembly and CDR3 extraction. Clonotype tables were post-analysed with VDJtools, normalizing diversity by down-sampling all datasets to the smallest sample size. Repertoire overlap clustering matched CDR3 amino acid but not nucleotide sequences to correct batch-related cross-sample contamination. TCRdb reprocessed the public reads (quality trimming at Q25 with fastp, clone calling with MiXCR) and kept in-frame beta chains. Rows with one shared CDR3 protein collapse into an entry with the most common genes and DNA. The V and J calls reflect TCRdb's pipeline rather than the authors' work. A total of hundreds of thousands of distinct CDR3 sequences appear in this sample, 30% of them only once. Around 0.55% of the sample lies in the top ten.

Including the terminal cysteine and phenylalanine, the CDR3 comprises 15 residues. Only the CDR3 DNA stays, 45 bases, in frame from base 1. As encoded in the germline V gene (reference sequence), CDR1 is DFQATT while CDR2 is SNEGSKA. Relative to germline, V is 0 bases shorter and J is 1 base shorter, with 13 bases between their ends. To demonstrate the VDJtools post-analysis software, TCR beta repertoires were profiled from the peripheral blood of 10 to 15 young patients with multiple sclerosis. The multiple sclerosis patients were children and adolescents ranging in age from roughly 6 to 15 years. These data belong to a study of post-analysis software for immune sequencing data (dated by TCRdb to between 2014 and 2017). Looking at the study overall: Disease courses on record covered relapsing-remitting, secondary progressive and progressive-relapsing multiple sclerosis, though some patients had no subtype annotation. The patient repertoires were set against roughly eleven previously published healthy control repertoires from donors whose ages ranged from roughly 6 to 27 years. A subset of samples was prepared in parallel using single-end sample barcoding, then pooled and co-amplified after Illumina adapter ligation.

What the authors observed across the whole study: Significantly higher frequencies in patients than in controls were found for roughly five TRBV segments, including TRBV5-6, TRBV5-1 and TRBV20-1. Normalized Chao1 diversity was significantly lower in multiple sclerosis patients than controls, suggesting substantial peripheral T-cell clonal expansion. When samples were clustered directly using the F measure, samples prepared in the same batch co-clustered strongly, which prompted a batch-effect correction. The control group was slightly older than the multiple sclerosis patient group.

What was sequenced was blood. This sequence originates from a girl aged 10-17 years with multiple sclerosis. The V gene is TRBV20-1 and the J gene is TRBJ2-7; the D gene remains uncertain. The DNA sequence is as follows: TGCAGTGCTAGAGATCTTCCTGGAGATTCCTACGAGCAGTACTTC. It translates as CSARDLPGDSYEQYF.